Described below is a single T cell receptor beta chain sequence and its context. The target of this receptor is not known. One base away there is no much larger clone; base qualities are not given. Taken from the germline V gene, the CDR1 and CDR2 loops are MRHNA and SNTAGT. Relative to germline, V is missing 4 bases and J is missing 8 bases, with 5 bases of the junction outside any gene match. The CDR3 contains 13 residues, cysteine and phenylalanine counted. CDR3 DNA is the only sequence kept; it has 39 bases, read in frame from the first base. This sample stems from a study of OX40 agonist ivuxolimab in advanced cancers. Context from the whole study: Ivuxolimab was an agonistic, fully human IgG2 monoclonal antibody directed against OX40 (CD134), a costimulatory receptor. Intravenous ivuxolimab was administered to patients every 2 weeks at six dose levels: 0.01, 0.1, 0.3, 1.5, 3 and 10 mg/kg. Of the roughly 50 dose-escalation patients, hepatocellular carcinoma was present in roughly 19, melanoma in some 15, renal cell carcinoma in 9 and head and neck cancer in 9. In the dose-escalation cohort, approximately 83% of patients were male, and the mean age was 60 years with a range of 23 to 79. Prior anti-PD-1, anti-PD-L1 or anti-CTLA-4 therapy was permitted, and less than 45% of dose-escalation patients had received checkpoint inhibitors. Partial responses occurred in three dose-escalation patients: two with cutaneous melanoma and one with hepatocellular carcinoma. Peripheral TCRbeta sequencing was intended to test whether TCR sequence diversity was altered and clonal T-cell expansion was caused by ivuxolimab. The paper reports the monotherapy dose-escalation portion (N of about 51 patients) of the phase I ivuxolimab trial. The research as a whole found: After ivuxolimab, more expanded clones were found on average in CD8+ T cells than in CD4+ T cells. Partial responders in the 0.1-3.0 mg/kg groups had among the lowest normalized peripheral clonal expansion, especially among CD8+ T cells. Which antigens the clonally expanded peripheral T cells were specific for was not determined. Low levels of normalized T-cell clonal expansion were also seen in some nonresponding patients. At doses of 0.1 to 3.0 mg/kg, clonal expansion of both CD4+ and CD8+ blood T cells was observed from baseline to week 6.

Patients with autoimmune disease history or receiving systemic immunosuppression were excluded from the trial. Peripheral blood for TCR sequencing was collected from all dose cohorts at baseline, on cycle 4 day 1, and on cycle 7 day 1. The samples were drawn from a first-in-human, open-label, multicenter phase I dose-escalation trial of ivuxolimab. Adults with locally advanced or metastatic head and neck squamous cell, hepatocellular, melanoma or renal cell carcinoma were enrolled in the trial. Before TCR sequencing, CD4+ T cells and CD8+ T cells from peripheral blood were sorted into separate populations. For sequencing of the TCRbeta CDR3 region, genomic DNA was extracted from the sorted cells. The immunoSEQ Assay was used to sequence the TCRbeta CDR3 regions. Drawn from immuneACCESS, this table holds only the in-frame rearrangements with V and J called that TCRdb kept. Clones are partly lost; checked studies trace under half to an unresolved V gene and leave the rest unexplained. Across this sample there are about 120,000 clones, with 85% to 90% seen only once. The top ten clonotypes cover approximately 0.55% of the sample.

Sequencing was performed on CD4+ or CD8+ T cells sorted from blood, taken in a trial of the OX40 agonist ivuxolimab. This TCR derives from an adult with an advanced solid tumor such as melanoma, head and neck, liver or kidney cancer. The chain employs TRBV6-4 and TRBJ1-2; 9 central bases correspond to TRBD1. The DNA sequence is TGTGCCAGCAGTGTCGGACAGGGGAGGGGCTACACCTTC. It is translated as CASSVGQGRGYTF.